What follows are 3 T cell receptor beta chains derived from one specimen sequenced in a study of response to subunit inactivated influenza vaccine. MiXCR, applied by TCRdb to the RT-PCR reads, yields one record per CDR3 protein. The sample carries about 480,000 distinct CDR3 sequences, over 25% recorded once. The sequencing here drew on CD4+ T cells sorted from PBMCs, taken more than 4 days after vaccination. These receptors originate from a man between 50 and 59 years old who received an inactivated influenza vaccine.

The V and J genes are TRBV7-2 and TRBJ2-7; maybe TRBD2 (6 bases). Germline CDR1 reads SGHTA; CDR2 reads FQGNSA. Trimming shortened V by 5 bases and J by 4 bases, and 15 bases separated the two germline ends. The CDR3 length is 14 residues. CDR3 DNA: TGTGCCAGCAGCCGGAGGACCGGGGGATACGAGCAGTACTTC. Translating it yields CASSRRTGGYEQYF.

This clonotype was observed a handful of times. The V call is TRBV12-3 or TRBV12-4, the J call TRBJ1-6; a weak D match, TRBD1 (5 bases). This CDR3 comprises 16 residues. V was shortened by 5 bases and J by 0 bases, with 11 bases between the two germline ends. For the CDR3, the DNA is TGTGCCAGCAGTCCAAGGGGAATCTCCTATAATTCACCCCTCCACTTT. Residues: CASSPRGISYNSPLHF.

This clonotype has only a few counts. The chain combines TRBV20-1 with TRBJ2-3; D perhaps matches TRBD2 (6 bases). Trimming stripped 5 bases from V and 4 bases from J, with 16 bases between. The CDR3 spans 14 residues. Germline V gene sequence: CDR1 DFQATT, CDR2 SNEGSKA (reference sequence). The CDR3 region has the DNA TGCAGTGCTTTACCCGGAGGGAGCTCAGATACGCAGTATTTT. Its translation is CSALPGGSSDTQYF.